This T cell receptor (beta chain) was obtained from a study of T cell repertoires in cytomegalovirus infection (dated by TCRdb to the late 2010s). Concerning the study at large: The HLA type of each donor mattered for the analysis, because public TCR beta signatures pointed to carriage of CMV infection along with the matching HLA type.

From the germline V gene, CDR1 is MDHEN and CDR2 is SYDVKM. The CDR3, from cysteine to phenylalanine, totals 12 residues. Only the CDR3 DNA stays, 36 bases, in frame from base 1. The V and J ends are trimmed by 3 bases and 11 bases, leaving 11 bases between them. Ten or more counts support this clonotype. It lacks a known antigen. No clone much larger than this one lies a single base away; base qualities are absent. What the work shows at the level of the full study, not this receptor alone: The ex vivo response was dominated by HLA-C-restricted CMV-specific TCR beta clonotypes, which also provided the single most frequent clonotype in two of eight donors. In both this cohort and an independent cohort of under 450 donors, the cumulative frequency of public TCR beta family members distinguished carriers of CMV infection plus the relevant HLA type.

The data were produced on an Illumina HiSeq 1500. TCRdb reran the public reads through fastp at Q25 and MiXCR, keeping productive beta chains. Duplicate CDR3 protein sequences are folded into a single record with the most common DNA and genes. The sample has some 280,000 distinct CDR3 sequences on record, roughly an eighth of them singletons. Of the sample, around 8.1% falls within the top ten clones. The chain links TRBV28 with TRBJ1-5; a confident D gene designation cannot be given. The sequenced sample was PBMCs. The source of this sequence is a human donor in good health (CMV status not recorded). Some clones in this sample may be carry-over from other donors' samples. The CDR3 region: CASSFNGVTQHF. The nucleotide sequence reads TGTGCCAGCAGTTTTAACGGCGTCACCCAGCATTTT.